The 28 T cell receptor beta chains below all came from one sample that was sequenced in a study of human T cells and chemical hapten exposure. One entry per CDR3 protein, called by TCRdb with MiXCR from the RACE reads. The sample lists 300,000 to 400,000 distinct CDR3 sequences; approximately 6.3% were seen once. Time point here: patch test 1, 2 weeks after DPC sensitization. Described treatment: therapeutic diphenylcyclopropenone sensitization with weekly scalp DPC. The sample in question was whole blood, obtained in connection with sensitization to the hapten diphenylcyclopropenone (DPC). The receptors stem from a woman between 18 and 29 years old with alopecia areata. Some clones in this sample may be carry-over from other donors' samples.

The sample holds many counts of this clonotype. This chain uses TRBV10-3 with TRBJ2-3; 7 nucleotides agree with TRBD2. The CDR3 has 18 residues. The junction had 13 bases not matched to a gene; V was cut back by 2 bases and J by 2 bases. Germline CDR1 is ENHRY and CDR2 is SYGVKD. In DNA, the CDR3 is TGTGCCATCAGTGAGACCGCAGGGAGCGGGGCGGTCACAGATACGCAGTATTTT. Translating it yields CAISETAGSGAVTDTQYF.

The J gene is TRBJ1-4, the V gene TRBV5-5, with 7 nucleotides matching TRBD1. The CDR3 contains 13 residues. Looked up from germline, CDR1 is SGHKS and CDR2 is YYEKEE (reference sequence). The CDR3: CVLGRGRGEKLFF. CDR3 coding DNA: TGTGTCTTGGGGAGGGGGCGCGGTGAAAAACTGTTTTTT.

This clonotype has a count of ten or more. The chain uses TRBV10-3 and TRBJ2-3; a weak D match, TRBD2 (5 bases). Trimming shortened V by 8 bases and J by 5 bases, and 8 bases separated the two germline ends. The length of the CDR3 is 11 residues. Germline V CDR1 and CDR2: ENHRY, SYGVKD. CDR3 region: CAIGRGDTQYF. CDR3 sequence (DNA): TGTGCCATCGGTCGGGGAGATACGCAGTATTTT.

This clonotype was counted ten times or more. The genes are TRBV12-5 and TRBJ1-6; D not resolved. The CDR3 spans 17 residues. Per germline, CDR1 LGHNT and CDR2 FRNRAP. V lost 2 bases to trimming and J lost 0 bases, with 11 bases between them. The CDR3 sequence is CASGLRASSSYNSPLHF. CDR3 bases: TGTGCTAGTGGTTTGCGTGCGTCCAGCTCCTATAATTCACCCCTCCACTTT.

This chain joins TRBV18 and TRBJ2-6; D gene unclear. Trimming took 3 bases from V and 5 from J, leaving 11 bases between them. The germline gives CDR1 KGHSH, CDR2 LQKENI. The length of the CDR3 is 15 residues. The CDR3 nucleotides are TGTGCCAGCTCACCCGCACGACCTAGGGCCAACGTCCTGACTTTC. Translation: CASSPARPRANVLTF.

The chain's CDR3 is CASSQSRGRSGANVLTF. In nucleotides, the CDR3 is TGCGCCAGCAGCCAGAGCAGGGGGCGATCTGGGGCCAACGTCCTGACTTTC. The rearrangement links TRBV4-3 to TRBJ2-6; 8 bases are shared with TRBD1. There are 17 residues in the CDR3. Trimming cost V 3 bases and J 1 base; bases outside gene matches: 5. Germline V gives CDR1 LGHNA, CDR2 YSLEER.

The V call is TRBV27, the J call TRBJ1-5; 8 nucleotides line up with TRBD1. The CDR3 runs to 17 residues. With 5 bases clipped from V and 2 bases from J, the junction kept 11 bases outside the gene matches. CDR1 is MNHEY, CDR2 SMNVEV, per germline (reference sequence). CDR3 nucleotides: TGTGCCAGCAGTCTCCAGGGACAGGCAGACGGCAATCAGCCCCAGCATTTT. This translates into CASSLQGQADGNQPQHF.

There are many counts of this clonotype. The CDR3 nucleotides read TGTGCCAGCAGCTCCTACATAGACATTCAGTACTTC. Translation gives CASSSYIDIQYF. The rearrangement links TRBV7-2 to TRBJ2-4; no firm D call. Germline V gene sequence: CDR1 SGHTA, CDR2 FQGNSA. CDR3 length: 12 amino acids. The V end was cut by 4 bases, the J end by 8 bases, with 9 bases between.

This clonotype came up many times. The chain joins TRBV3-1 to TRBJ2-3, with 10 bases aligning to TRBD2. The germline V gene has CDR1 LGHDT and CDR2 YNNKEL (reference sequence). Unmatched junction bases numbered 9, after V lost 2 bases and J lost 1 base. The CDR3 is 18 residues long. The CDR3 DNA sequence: TGTGCCAGCAGCCAATTGTCTTTGCTAGCGGGAGGCACAGATACGCAGTATTTT. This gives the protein CASSQLSLLAGGTDTQYF.

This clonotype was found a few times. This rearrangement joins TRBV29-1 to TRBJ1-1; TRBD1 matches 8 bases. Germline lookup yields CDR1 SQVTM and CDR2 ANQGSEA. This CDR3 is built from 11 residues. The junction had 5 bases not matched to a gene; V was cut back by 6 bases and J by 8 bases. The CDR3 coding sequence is TGCAGCGTCTACAGGGGGGGGGAAGCTTTCTTT. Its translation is CSVYRGGEAFF.

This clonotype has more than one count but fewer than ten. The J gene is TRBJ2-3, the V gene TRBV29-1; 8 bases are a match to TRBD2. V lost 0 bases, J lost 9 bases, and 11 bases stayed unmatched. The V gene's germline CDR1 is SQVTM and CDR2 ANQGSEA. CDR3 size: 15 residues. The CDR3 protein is CSVEDLVSGGYTQYF. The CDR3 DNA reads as TGCAGCGTTGAAGATCTTGTGAGCGGGGGATACACGCAGTATTTT.

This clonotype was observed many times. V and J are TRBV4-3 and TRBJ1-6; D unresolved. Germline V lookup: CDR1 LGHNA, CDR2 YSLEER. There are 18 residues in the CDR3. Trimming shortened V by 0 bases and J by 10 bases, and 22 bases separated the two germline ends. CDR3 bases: TGCGCCAGCAGCCAAGATCCAGCGTCGCCGCAGGACGTATCACCCCTCCACTTT. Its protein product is CASSQDPASPQDVSPLHF.

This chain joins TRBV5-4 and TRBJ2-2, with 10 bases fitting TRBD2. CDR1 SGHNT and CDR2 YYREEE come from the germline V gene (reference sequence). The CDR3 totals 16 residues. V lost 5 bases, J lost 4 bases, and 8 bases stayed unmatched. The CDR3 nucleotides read TGTGCCAGCAGTTACCCCCTAGCGGGGGTCACCGGGGAGCTGTTTTTT. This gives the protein CASSYPLAGVTGELFF.

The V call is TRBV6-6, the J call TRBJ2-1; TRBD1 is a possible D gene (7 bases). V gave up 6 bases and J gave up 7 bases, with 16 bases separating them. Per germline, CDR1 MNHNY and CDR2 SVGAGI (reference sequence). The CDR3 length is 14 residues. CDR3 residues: CASRDAQGGNEQFF. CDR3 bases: TGTGCCAGCAGAGACGCTCAGGGGGGTAATGAGCAGTTCTTC.

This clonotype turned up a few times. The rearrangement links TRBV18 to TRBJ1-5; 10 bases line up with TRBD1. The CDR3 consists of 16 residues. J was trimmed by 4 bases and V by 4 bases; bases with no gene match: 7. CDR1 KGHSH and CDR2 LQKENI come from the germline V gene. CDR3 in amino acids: CASSRGQGDLNQPQHF. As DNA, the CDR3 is TGTGCCAGCTCACGTGGACAGGGGGACCTTAATCAGCCCCAGCATTTT.

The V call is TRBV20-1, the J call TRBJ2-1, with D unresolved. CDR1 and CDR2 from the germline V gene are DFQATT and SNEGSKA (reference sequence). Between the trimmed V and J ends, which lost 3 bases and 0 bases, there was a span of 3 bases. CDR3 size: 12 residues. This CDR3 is CSASSSYNEQFF. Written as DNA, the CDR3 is TGCAGTGCTAGTTCCTCCTACAATGAGCAGTTCTTC.

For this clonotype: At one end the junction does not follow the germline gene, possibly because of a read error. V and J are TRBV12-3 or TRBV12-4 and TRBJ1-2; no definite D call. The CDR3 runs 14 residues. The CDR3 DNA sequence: TGTGCCAGCACTCGAGGAGCCATTAACTATGGCTACTCCTTC. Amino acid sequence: CASTRGAINYGYSF.

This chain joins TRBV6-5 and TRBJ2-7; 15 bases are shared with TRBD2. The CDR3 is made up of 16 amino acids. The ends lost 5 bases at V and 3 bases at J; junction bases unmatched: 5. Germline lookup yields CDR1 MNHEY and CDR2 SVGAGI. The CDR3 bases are TGTGCCAGCAGTCGGACTAGCGGGGGGGCCGTCTACGAGCAGTACTTC. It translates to CASSRTSGGAVYEQYF.

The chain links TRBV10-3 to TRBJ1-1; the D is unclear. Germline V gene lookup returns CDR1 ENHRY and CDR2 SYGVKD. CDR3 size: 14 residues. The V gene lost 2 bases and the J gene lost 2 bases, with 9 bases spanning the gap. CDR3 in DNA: TGTGCCATCAGTGAGCTTATCGACAACACTGAAGCTTTCTTT. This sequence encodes CAISELIDNTEAFF.

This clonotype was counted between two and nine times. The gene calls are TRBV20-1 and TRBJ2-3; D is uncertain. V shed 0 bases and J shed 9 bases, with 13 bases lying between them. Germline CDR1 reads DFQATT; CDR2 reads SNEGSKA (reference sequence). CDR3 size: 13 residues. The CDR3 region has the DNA TGCAGTGCTAGAGATCTGGACCGGGTCACGCAGTATTTT. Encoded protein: CSARDLDRVTQYF.

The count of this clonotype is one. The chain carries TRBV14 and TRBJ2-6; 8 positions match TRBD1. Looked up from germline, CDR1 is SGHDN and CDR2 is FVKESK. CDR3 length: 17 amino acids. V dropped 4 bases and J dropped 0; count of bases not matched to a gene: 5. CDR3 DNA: TGTGCCAGCAGCCCCGGGACAGGCATCTCTGGGGCCAACGTCCTGACTTTC. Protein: CASSPGTGISGANVLTF.

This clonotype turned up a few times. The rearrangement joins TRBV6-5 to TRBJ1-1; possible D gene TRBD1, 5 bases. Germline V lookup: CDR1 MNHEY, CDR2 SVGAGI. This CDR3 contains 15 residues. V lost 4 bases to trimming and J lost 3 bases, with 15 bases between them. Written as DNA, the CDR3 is TGTGCCAGCAGTTCATCAGGGCGCAGTGACACTGAAGCTTTCTTT. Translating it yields CASSSSGRSDTEAFF.

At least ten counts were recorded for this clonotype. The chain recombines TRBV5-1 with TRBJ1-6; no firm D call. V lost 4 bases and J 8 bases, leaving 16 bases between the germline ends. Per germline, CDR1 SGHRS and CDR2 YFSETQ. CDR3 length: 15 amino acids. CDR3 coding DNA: TGCGCCAGCAGCCCTACCCCGGGGAGGGATTCACCCCTCCACTTT. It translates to CASSPTPGRDSPLHF.

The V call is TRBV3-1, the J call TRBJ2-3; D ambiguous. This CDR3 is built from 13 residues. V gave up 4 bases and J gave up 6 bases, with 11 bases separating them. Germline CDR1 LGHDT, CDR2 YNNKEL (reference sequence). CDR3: CASSPSEMDTQYF. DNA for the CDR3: TGTGCCAGCAGCCCCTCAGAGATGGATACGCAGTATTTT.

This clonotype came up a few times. Here the CDR3 reads CASSSPRTGAYEQYF. The CDR3 region has the DNA TGTGCCAGCAGCTCCCCGAGGACCGGAGCCTACGAGCAGTACTTC. The gene calls are TRBV11-2 and TRBJ2-7, with D hard to call. Germline CDR1 reads SGHAT; CDR2 reads FQNNGV. The CDR3 totals 15 residues. Trimming removed 4 bases at V and 2 bases at J, with 15 bases between.

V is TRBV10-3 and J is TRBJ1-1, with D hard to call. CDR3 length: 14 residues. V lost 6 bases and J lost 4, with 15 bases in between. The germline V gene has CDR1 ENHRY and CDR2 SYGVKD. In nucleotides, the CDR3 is TGTGCCATCAGGGGAGACAACGAGGGCACTGAAGCTTTCTTT. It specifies CAIRGDNEGTEAFF.

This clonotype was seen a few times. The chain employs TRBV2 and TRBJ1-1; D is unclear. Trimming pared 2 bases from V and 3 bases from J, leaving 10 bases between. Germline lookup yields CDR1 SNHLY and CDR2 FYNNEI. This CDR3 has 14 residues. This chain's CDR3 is CASSESRTYTEAFF. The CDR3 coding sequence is TGTGCCAGCAGTGAATCACGGACGTACACTGAAGCTTTCTTT. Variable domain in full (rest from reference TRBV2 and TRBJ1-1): EPEVTQTPSHQVTQMGQEVILRCVPISNHLYFYWYRQILGQKVEFLVSFYNNEISEKSEIFDDQFSVERPDGSNFTLKIRSTKLEDSAMYFCASSESRTYTEAFFGQGTRLTVV.

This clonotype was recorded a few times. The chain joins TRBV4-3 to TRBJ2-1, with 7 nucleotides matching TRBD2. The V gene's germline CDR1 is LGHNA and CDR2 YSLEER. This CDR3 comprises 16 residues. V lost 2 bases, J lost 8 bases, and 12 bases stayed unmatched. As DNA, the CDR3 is TGCGCCAGCAGCCAACGTCCAGCGGGACGTTTAGATGAGCAGTTCTTC. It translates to CASSQRPAGRLDEQFF.